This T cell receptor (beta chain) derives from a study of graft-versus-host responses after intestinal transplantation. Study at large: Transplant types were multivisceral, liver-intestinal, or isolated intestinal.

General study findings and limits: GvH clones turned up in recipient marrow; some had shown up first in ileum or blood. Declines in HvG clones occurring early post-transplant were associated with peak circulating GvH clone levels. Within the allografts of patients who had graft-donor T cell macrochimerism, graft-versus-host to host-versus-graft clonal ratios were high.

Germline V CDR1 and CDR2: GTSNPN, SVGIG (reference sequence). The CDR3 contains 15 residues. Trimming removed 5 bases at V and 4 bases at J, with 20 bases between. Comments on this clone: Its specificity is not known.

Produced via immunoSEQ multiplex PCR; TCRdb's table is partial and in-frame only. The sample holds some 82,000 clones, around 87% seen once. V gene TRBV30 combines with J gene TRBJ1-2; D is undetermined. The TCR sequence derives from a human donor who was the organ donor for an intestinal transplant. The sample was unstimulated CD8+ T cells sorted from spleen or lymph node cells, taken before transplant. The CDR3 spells CAWERSVGLFYGYTF. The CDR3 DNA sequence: TGTGCCTGGGAAAGATCCGTGGGGTTATTCTATGGCTACACCTTC.